Detailed here is one T cell receptor (beta chain). Its specificity is not known. Trimming removed 5 bases at V and 2 bases at J, with 16 bases between. CDR1 is SGHTA and CDR2 is FQGNSA in the germline V gene. CDR3 size: 16 residues. Clones were sequenced by immunoSEQ multiplex PCR, and TCRdb holds only the in-frame ones, with some missing. Found here are some 2 million clones, around 95% of them singletons; the top ten hold roughly 0.13%. This sample is drawn from a study of shared clonotypes between healthy human individuals. General study points: Researchers sampled only blood; tissue repertoires likely differ. Rarefaction indicated that sorted-subset sequencing remained incomplete although depth was large. Estimated richness was generally greater in naive than memory subsets. Shared clonotypes across all four donors exceeded non-shared ones in generation probability.

The receptor was isolated from a man between 18 and 29 years old in good health. The chain employs TRBV7-2 and TRBJ1-5; possible D gene TRBD1, 6 bases. The material sequenced was naive CD4+ T cells sorted from blood. The subset: CD45RA+ positively selected. This chain's CDR3 is CASSLTGIVGNQPQHF. CDR3 DNA sequence: TGTGCCAGCAGCCTTACAGGGATAGTTGGCAATCAGCCCCAGCATTTT.